This is a list of T cell receptor beta chains from one sample in a study of OX40 agonist ivuxolimab in advanced cancers. Some clones are missing from TCRdb's copy, which holds only in-frame ones; the method was immunoSEQ multiplex PCR. The table records 50,000 to 70,000 clones, roughly 88% of them present only once. This sample comprised CD4+ or CD8+ T cells sorted from blood, obtained in a trial of the OX40 agonist ivuxolimab. The receptors shown here come from an adult with an advanced solid tumor such as melanoma, head and neck, liver or kidney cancer. Both conserved end residues are trimmed from each CDR3. The size of a clone is reported for some rows only, either as once, few or many, or as a class for expanded clones.

clone_size j_call v_call cdr3_aa
once TRBJ1-1 TRBV15 ATSRDRGNTEAF
once TRBJ1-1 TRBV2 ASNTFDTEAF
once TRBJ2-1 TRBV2 ASSPGLAGGGDEQF
. TRBJ2-5 TRBV5-4 ASSDGLAGVQETQY
once TRBJ1-5 TRBV28 ASSLRGPQH
. TRBJ2-5 TRBV28 ASSMGTSGGEETQY
. TRBJ2-5 TRBV11-2 ASSLDSGQRLQETQY
once TRBJ2-7 TRBV9 ASSVVDRGYEQY
. TRBJ1-5 TRBV6-6 ASSSDTGPWH
. TRBJ2-7 TRBV28 ASSIPTRVYEQY
. TRBJ1-5 TRBV5-1 ASSLGTDNQPQH
. TRBJ2-2 TRBV30 AWSVLSYTGELF
once TRBJ2-2 TRBV11-2 ASSLARDTNTGELF
. TRBJ1-1 TRBV11-2 ASSIPAPEAF
. TRBJ2-1 TRBV27 ASSLYADRAQGREQF
. TRBJ2-7 TRBV4-3 ASSQSAGVEQY
. TRBJ2-7 TRBV7-9 ASSPSGSYEQY
. TRBJ2-7 TRBV19 ASSGTGVHEQY
. TRBJ1-1 TRBV5-4 ASSLWGSPEAF
medium-sized TRBJ1-2 TRBV11-2 ASSTGGGYGYT
. TRBJ1-1 TRBV7-9 ASSQGPIEAF
. TRBJ1-4 TRBV7-9 AVPRGLNEKLF